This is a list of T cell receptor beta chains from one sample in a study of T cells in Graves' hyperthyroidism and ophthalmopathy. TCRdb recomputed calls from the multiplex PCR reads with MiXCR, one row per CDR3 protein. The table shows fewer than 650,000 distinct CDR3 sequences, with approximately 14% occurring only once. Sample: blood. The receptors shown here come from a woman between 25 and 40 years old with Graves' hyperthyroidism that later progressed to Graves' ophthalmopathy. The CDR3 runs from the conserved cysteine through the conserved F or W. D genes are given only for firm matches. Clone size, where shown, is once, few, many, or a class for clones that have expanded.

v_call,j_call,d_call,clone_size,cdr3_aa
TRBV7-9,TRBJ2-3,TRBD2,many,CASSAGTSGVTQYF
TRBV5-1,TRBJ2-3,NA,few,CASSRGTELWLDTQYF
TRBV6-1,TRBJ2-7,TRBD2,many,CASEKTGGRHYEQYF
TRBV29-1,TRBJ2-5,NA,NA,CSVRGANSETQYF
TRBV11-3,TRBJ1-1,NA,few,CASSLSGLSTPEAFF
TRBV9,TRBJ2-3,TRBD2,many,CASSVERDRADTQYF
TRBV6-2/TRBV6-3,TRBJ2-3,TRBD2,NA,CASRASAGFTDTQYF
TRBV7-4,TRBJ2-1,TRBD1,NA,CANQNPGQGALEQFF
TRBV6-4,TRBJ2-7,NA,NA,CAITRAHGSYEQYF
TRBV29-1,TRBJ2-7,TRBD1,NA,CSVVTRPGGPYEQYF
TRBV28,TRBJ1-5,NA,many,CASSLGSAQNQPQHF
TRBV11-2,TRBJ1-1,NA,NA,CASSSPRRPTEAFF
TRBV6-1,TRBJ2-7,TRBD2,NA,CASRSSGRSHEQYF
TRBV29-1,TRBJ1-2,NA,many,CSVSPGTEYGYTF
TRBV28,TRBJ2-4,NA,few,CASSSTYPEAKNIQYF
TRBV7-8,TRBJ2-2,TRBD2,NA,CASSLQAGGQTGELFF
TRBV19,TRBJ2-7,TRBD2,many,CASSIEVAGAYEQYF